The 29 T cell receptor beta chains presented below share a single source sample, sequenced in a study of shared clonotypes between healthy human individuals. Clones were read by immunoSEQ multiplex PCR, and TCRdb kept only the in-frame ones, dropping some. The table has more than 1,200,000 clones, less than 99% seen once; the top ten hold about 0.4%. Sequences were obtained from naive CD4+ T cells sorted from blood. Sample subset: CD45RA+ positively selected. These receptor sequences come from a man aged 30 to 39 in good health.

The CDR3 loop is CASSLVVGPGRNTEAFF. The CDR3 DNA reads TGCGCCAGCAGCTTGGTTGTTGGTCCCGGAAGAAACACTGAAGCTTTCTTT. This sequence joins TRBV5-1 and TRBJ1-1; D remains ambiguous. This CDR3 spans 17 amino acids. Germline values: CDR1 SGHRS, CDR2 YFSETQ. V was cut by 0 bases and J by 2 bases, with 17 bases left in between.

The rearrangement joins TRBV7-8 to TRBJ1-1, with D unresolved. The CDR3 sequence is 13 residues long. Trimming left V 1 base short and J 1 base short, with 4 bases between. The V gene's germline CDR1 is SGHVS and CDR2 FQNEAQ. The CDR3 region is CASSLVENTEAFF. CDR3 bases: TGTGCCAGCAGCTTAGTGGAGAACACTGAAGCTTTCTTT.

The chain links TRBV19 to TRBJ2-4, with D perhaps matching TRBD1 (5 bases). Germline CDR1 reads LNHDA; CDR2 reads SQIVND (reference sequence). The CDR3 runs to 14 residues. The V end lost 3 bases, the J end lost 9 bases, and 15 bases lay between the germline ends. The CDR3 here is CASSITPQASIQYF. CDR3 DNA: TGTGCCAGTAGTATCACTCCACAGGCTTCCATTCAGTACTTC.

The chain links TRBV27 to TRBJ2-2; the D is unclear. The CDR3 extends over 13 amino acids. V lost 3 bases to trimming and J lost 4 bases, with 6 bases between them. Looked up from germline, CDR1 is MNHEY and CDR2 is SMNVEV (reference sequence). This CDR3 is CASSLYTTGELFF. CDR3 coding DNA: TGTGCCAGCAGTTTGTACACCACCGGGGAGCTGTTTTTT.

This chain joins TRBV5-4 and TRBJ2-7, with D unresolved. Trimming left V 4 bases short and J 3 bases short, with 11 bases between. The CDR3 has 13 amino acids. From germline, CDR1 is SGHNT and CDR2 YYREEE (reference sequence). The chain's CDR3 is CASSKQDFYEQYF. The CDR3 nucleotides are TGTGCCAGCAGCAAGCAAGACTTCTACGAGCAGTACTTC. The full variable domain, rest sourced from reference TRBV5-4 and TRBJ2-7, is ETGVTQSPTHLIKTRGQQVTLRCSSQSGHNTVSWYQQALGQGPQFIFQYYREEENGRGNFPPRFSGLQFPNYSSELNVNALELDDSALYLCASSKQDFYEQYFGPGTRLTVT.

V and J are TRBV27 and TRBJ2-4; weak D call: TRBD1 (5 bases). This CDR3 spans 12 amino acids. V gave up 10 bases and J gave up 6 bases, with 13 bases separating them. Germline CDR1 is MNHEY and CDR2 is SMNVEV (reference sequence). The CDR3 nucleotides read TGTGCCACCCAGGGTGCCGGAAACATTCAGTACTTC. This sequence encodes CATQGAGNIQYF.

This clone was seen just once. This rearrangement joins TRBV19 to TRBJ2-2, with D perhaps assigned TRBD1 or TRBD2 (5 bases each). Trimming left V 5 bases short and J 4 bases short, with 5 bases between. The CDR3 is made up of 12 amino acids. Per germline, CDR1 LNHDA and CDR2 SQIVND (reference sequence). The CDR3 DNA is TGTGCCAGTAGTGGGGGCACCGGGGAGCTGTTTTTT. This translates into CASSGGTGELFF.

For the CDR3, the DNA is TGTGCCAGCAGCGTGGACACTAGCGGGGGGATCCAAGAGACCCAGTACTTC. This gives the protein CASSVDTSGGIQETQYF. The chain carries TRBV9 and TRBJ2-5, with TRBD2 matching over 12 bases. There are 17 residues in the CDR3. The V segment lost 2 bases and the J segment 1 base; nucleotides outside the gene matches: 6. Germline CDR1 and CDR2: SGDLS and YYNGEE.

The chain is built from TRBV18 and TRBJ1-5; D is undetermined. Deletions cut 2 bases from V and 7 bases from J, with 12 bases between. The germline V gene has CDR1 KGHSH and CDR2 LQKENI. CDR3 size: 14 residues. The CDR3 is CASSPRPAHQPQHF. CDR3 coding DNA: TGTGCCAGCTCACCAAGGCCGGCCCACCAGCCCCAGCATTTT.

The CDR3 is CASSFVEWAGELFF. The CDR3, as DNA: TGTGCCAGCAGCTTTGTAGAGTGGGCCGGGGAGCTGTTTTTT. The V and J genes are TRBV7-2 and TRBJ2-2; D not certain. There are 14 residues in the CDR3. With 3 bases removed from V and 6 bases from J, the gap between germline ends came to 11 bases. Per the germline V gene, CDR1 is SGHTA and CDR2 is FQGNSA.

The V call is TRBV15, the J call TRBJ2-7; 10 bases fit TRBD2. The CDR3 consists of 14 residues. V shed 5 bases and J 2 bases; nucleotides not matched to a gene: 3. Germline V gives CDR1 LNHNV, CDR2 YYDKDF (reference sequence). The CDR3 region has the DNA TGTGCCACCAGCGGAGGACTAGCGGCCTACGAGCAGTACTTC. Translation gives CATSGGLAAYEQYF.

V gene TRBV6-1 combines with J gene TRBJ1-4; tentatively, D is TRBD1 (5 bases). CDR3 size: 17 residues. V lost 2 bases and J lost 0, with 13 bases in between. Germline CDR1 MNHNS, CDR2 SASEGT. The DNA of the CDR3 is TGTGCCAGCAGTGAACGCGACAGACTTGCAACTAATGAAAAACTGTTTTTT. Translated: CASSERDRLATNEKLFF.

J is TRBJ1-3 and V is TRBV6-5; D is possibly TRBD1 (6 bases). Germline V gene sequence: CDR1 MNHEY, CDR2 SVGAGI. The CDR3 contains 15 residues. Trimming pared 5 bases from V and 0 bases from J, leaving 11 bases between. CDR3 sequence: CASSARDISGNTIYF. Here the CDR3 DNA reads TGTGCCAGCAGTGCTCGGGACATCTCTGGAAACACCATATATTTT.

This chain links TRBV6-1 with TRBJ2-7, with TRBD1 matching over 8 bases. Germline V gene sequence: CDR1 MNHNS, CDR2 SASEGT. The CDR3 contains 13 residues. V gave up 4 bases and J gave up 4 bases; unmatched junction bases: 3. The CDR3 nucleotides read TGTGCCAGCAGTGCCAGGGGGCCTTACGAGCAGTACTTC. It is translated as CASSARGPYEQYF.

This chain uses TRBV6-4 with TRBJ1-5; no firm D call. Trimming stripped 4 bases from V and 0 bases from J, with 7 bases between. CDR3 length: 14 residues. Germline CDR1 and CDR2: MRHNA and SNTAGT. CDR3 sequence reads: CASSVDYSNQPQHF. CDR3 DNA sequence: TGTGCCAGCAGTGTTGACTATAGCAATCAGCCCCAGCATTTT.

A remark on this clone: Other DNA sequences in this sample translate to the same CDR3. The rearrangement uses TRBV28 and TRBJ1-5; possible D gene TRBD1, 5 bases. V was clipped by 2 bases and J by 7 bases, with 6 bases between them. Germline-derived CDR1 and CDR2 are MDHEN and SYDVKM. The CDR3 is 12 residues long. The CDR3 is CASSLPGQPQHF. The CDR3 DNA is TGTGCCAGCAGTTTACCAGGGCAGCCCCAGCATTTT.

V gene TRBV6-5 combines with J gene TRBJ2-5; D unresolved. Deletions cut 3 bases from V and 6 bases from J, with 14 bases between. CDR3 length equals 14 residues. Per the germline V gene, CDR1 is MNHEY and CDR2 is SVGAGI. The CDR3 DNA reads TGTGCCAGCAGTTATGCTTTGGATCTTCAGACCCAGTACTTC. Translated, it gives CASSYALDLQTQYF.

This chain joins TRBV5-5 and TRBJ2-7, with D possibly TRBD1 on 6 matching bases. This CDR3 is built from 12 residues. The V gene lost 8 bases and the J gene lost 4 bases, with 13 bases spanning the gap. Germline CDR1 SGHKS, CDR2 YYEKEE (reference sequence). The CDR3 loop is CASQAGAYEQYF. The CDR3 bases are TGTGCCAGTCAGGCAGGGGCGTACGAGCAGTACTTC.

The gene calls are TRBV28 and TRBJ1-4, with D uncertain. This CDR3 comprises 12 residues. V was cut by 4 bases and J by 8 bases, with 8 bases left in between. Germline V lookup: CDR1 MDHEN, CDR2 SYDVKM. The CDR3 here is CASSYLSEKLFF. In DNA form, the CDR3 reads TGTGCCAGCAGTTATTTATCGGAAAAACTGTTTTTT.

The chain has TRBV11-3 and TRBJ2-2, with 7 bases aligning to TRBD1. Germline CDR1 and CDR2: SGHNT and YENEEA. The CDR3 contains 16 residues. V was clipped by 5 bases and J by 3 bases; unmatched bases: 9. CDR3 sequence reads: CASSQRGQLDTGELFF. DNA for the CDR3: TGTGCCAGCAGCCAGAGGGGACAGTTGGACACCGGGGAGCTGTTTTTT.

V gene TRBV5-5 combines with J gene TRBJ1-2; D unclear. The CDR3 loop spans 11 amino acids. The germline gives CDR1 SGHKS, CDR2 YYEKEE (reference sequence). Trimming took off 1 base at V and 5 bases at J, with 3 bases between the two ends. The CDR3 region has the DNA TGTGCCAGCAGCTTGAAGTATGGCTACACCTTC. This sequence encodes CASSLKYGYTF.

The chain is built from TRBV29-1 and TRBJ2-1, with D perhaps matching TRBD1 (6 bases). CDR1 and CDR2 from the germline V gene are SQVTM and ANQGSEA. Trimming took off 5 bases at V and 0 bases at J, with 14 bases between the two ends. The length of the CDR3 is 15 residues. For the CDR3, the DNA is TGCAGCGTTTCGGGACACCTAAGCTCCTACAATGAGCAGTTCTTC. Translated: CSVSGHLSSYNEQFF.

This sequence joins TRBV18 and TRBJ2-7; 7 nucleotides align to TRBD2. Germline values: CDR1 KGHSH, CDR2 LQKENI. The CDR3 extends over 14 amino acids. With 2 bases clipped from V and 1 base from J, the junction kept 2 bases outside the gene matches. The CDR3 spells CASSPEAGSYEQYF. In DNA form, the CDR3 reads TGTGCCAGCTCACCAGAAGCGGGGTCCTACGAGCAGTACTTC.

The CDR3 here is CASSLGTSTYEQYF. In DNA, the CDR3 is TGTGCCAGCAGCTTGGGGACTAGTACCTACGAGCAGTACTTC. The chain employs TRBV5-4 and TRBJ2-7; 7 nucleotides line up with TRBD2. There are 14 residues in the CDR3. The germline V gene has CDR1 SGHNT and CDR2 YYREEE (reference sequence). V shed 0 bases and J 2 bases; nucleotides not matched to a gene: 2.

The rearrangement links TRBV27 to TRBJ2-7; weak D call: TRBD1 (5 bases). Germline CDR1 reads MNHEY; CDR2 reads SMNVEV (reference sequence). This CDR3 comprises 18 residues. The V end was cut by 5 bases, the J end by 7 bases, with 30 bases between. Here the CDR3 DNA reads TGTGCCAGCAGTCTCCGGATGGGGCAGGATCGGCGCGTCGAGGAGCAGTACTTC. Translation gives CASSLRMGQDRRVEEQYF.

This clone came up once. V is TRBV29-1 and J is TRBJ2-7, with 13 nucleotides matching TRBD2. The length of the CDR3 is 13 residues. From germline, CDR1 is SQVTM and CDR2 ANQGSEA. The V segment lost 6 bases and the J segment 6 bases; nucleotides outside the gene matches: 5. CDR3 DNA: TGCAGCGTAGGGACTAGCGGGAACTCCGAGCAGTACTTC. This sequence encodes CSVGTSGNSEQYF.

The chain has TRBV7-9 and TRBJ2-7, with D perhaps matching TRBD1 (5 bases). The germline gives CDR1 SEHNR, CDR2 FQNEAQ (reference sequence). V shed 1 base and J shed 5 bases, with 12 bases lying between them. The CDR3 consists of 14 residues. The CDR3, as DNA: TGTGCCAGCAGCTTAGTTCAGCAGGGCAACGAGCAGTACTTC. Its protein is CASSLVQQGNEQYF.

The rearrangement links TRBV11-2 to TRBJ2-1; TRBD2 aligns across 11 bases. This CDR3 spans 18 amino acids. J gave up 4 bases and V 1 base, and 9 bases lay outside the gene matches. Germline V gene sequence: CDR1 SGHAT, CDR2 FQNNGV. The CDR3: CASSLVEFTSGSYNEQFF. CDR3 DNA: TGTGCCAGCAGCTTAGTCGAGTTTACTAGCGGGAGTTACAATGAGCAGTTCTTC.

The chain joins TRBV28 to TRBJ2-7; perhaps TRBD1 as D (6 bases). Germline lookup yields CDR1 MDHEN and CDR2 SYDVKM. V lost 5 bases and J lost 2, with 16 bases in between. This CDR3 comprises 15 residues. In DNA, the CDR3 is TGTGCCAGCAGTAGCCCCACAGGGCTTACCTACGAGCAGTACTTC. The encoded protein is CASSSPTGLTYEQYF.